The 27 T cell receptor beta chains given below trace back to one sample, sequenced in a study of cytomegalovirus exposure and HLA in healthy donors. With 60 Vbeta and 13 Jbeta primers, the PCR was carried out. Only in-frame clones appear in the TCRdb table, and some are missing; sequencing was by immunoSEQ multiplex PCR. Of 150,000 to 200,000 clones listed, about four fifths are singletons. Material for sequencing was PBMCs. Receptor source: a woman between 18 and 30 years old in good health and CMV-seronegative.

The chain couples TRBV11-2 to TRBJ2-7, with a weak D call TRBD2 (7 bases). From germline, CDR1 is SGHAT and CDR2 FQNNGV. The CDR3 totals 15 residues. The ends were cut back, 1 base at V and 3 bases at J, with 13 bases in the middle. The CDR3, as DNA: TGTGCCAGCAGCTTAGCCCAGAGGGGGGGCTACGAGCAGTACTTC. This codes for CASSLAQRGGYEQYF.

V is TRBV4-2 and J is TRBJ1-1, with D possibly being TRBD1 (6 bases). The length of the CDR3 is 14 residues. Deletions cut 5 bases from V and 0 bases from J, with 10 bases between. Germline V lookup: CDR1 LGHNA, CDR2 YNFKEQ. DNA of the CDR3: TGTGCCAGCAGCACCGGGACATTGAACACTGAAGCTTTCTTT. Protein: CASSTGTLNTEAFF.

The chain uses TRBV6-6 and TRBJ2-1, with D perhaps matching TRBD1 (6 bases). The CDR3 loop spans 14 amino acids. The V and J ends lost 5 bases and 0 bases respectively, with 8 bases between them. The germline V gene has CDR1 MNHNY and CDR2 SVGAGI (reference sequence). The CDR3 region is CASSRTDSYNEQFF. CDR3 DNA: TGTGCCAGCAGTAGGACAGACTCCTACAATGAGCAGTTCTTC.

CDR3 loop: CASRLLAGGYNEQFF. The CDR3 DNA sequence: TGTGCCAGCAGATTGCTAGCGGGAGGGTACAATGAGCAGTTCTTC. The genes are TRBV7-2 and TRBJ2-1; 12 positions match TRBD2. CDR3 length: 15 residues. Trimming cost V 6 bases and J 4 bases; bases outside gene matches: 4. CDR1 is SGHTA, CDR2 FQGNSA, per germline.

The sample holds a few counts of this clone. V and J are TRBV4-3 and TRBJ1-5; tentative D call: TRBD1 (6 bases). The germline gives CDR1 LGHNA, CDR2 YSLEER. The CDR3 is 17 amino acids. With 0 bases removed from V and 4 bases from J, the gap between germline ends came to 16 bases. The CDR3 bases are TGCGCCAGCAGCCAAGAATTTTACAGGGACGGGAATCAGCCCCAGCATTTT. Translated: CASSQEFYRDGNQPQHF.

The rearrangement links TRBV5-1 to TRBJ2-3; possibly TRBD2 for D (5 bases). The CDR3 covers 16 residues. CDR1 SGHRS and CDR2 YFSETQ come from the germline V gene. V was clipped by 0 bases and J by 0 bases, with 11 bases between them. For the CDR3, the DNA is TGCGCCAGCAGCTTGGCCAGTCGGACTAGCACAGATACGCAGTATTTT. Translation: CASSLASRTSTDTQYF.

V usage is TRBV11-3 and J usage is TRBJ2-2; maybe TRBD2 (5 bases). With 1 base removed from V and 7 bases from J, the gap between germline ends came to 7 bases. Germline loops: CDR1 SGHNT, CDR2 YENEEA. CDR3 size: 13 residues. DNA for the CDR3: TGTGCCAGCAGCTTAGGAGGGCTCGGGGAGCTGTTTTTT. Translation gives CASSLGGLGELFF.

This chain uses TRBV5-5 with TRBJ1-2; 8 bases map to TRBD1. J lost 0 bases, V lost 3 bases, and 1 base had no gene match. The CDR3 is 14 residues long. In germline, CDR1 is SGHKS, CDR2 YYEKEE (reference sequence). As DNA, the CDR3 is TGTGCCAGCAGCTGGACAGGGTCTAACTATGGCTACACCTTC. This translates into CASSWTGSNYGYTF.

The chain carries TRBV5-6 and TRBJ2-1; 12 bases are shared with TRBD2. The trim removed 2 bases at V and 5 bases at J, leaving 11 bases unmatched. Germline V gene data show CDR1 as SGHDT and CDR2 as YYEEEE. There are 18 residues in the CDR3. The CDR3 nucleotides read TGTGCCAGCAGCTTTGGACTAGCGGGACTCCCGGGCAACAATGAGCAGTTCTTC. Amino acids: CASSFGLAGLPGNNEQFF. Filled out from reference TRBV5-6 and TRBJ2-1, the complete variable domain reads DAGVTQSPTHLIKTRGQQVTLRCSPKSGHDTVSWYQQALGQGPQFIFQYYEEEERQRGNFPDRFSGHQFPNYSSELNVNALLLGDSALYLCASSFGLAGLPGNNEQFFGPGTRLTVL.

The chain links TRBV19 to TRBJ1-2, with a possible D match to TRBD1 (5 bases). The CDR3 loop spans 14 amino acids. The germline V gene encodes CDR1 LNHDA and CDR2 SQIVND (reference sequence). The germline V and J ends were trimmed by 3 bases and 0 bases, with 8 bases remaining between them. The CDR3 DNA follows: TGTGCCAGTAGTATCGGACATCCTAACTATGGCTACACCTTC. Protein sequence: CASSIGHPNYGYTF.

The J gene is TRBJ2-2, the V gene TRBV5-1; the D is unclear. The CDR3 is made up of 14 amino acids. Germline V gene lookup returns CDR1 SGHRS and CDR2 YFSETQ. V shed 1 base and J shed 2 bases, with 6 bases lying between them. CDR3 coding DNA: TGCGCCAGCAGCTTGACCACAAACACCGGGGAGCTGTTTTTT. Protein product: CASSLTTNTGELFF.

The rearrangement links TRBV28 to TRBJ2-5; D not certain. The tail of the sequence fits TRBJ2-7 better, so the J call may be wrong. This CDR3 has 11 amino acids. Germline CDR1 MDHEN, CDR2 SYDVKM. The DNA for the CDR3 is TGTGCCAGCAGCTCCTCCTACGAGCAGTACTTC. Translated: CASSSSYEQYF.

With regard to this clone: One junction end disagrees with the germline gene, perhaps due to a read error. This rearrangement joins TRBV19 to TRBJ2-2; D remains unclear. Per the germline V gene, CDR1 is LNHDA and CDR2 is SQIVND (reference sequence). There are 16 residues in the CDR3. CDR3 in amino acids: CASSLTSTSKTGELFF. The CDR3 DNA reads TGTGCCAGTAGTCTCACCTCCACATCGAAGACCGGGGAGCTGTTTTTT.

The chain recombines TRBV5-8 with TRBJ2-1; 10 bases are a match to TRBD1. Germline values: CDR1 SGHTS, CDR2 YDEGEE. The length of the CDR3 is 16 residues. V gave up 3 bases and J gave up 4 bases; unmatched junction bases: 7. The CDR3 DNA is TGTGCCAGCAGCTCCACCGGGACAGGGGAGTACAATGAGCAGTTCTTC. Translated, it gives CASSSTGTGEYNEQFF.

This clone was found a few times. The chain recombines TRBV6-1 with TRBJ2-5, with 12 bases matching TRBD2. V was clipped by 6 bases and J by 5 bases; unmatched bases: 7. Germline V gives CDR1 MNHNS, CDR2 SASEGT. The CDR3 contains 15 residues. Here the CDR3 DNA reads TGTGCCAGCAGCGCCCCTAGCGGGAGGGGGGAGACCCAGTACTTC. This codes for CASSAPSGRGETQYF.

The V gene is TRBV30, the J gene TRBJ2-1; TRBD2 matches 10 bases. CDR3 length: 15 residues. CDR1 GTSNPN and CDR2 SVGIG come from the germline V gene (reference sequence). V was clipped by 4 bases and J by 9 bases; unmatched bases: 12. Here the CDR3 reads CAWTGGGLATGEQFF. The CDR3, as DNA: TGTGCCTGGACCGGAGGGGGACTAGCGACCGGTGAGCAGTTCTTC.

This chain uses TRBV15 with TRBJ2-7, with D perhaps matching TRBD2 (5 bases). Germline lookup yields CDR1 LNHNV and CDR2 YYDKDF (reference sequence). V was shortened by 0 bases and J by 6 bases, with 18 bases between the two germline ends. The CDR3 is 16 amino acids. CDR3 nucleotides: TGTGCCACCAGCAGAGATCTTATCTTTCGGGAATCCGAGCAGTACTTC. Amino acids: CATSRDLIFRESEQYF.

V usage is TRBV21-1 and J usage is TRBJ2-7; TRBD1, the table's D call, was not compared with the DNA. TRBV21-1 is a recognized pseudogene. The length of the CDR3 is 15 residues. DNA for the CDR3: TGTGCCAGCAGCATTCAAAACAGGGGCTCCTACGAGCAGTACGTC. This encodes CASSIQNRGSYEQYV.

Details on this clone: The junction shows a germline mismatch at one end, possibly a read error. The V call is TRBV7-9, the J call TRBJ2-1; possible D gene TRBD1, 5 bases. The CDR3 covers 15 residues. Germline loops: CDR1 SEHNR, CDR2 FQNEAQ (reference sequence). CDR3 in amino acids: CSSSFVLPARDEQFF. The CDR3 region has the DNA TGTTCCAGCAGCTTTGTACTGCCGGCCAGGGATGAGCAGTTCTTC.

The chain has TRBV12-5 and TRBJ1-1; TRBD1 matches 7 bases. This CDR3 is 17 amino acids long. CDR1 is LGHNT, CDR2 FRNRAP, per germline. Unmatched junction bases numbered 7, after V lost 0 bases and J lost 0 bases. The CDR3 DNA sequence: TGTGCTAGTGGTTTGGTACCGGGGGACAGCATGAACACTGAAGCTTTCTTT. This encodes CASGLVPGDSMNTEAFF.

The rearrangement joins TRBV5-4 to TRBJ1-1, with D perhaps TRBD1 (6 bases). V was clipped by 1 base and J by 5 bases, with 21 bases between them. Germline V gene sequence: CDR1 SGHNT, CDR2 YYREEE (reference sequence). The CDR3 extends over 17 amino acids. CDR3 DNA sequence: TGTGCCAGCAGCTTGACGCAGGGGTTCACAGGGAGAACTGAAGCTTTCTTT. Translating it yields CASSLTQGFTGRTEAFF.

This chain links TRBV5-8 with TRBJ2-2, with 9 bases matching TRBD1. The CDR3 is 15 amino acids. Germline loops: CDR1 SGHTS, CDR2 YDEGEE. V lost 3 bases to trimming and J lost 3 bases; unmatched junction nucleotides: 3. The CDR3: CASSSGQGYTGELFF. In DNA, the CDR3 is TGTGCCAGCAGCTCGGGACAGGGTTACACCGGGGAGCTGTTTTTT. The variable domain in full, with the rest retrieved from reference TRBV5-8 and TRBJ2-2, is EAGVTQSPTHLIKTRGQQATLRCSPISGHTSVYWYQQALGLGLQFLLWYDEGEERNRGNFPPRFSGRQFPNYSSELNVNALELEDSALYLCASSSGQGYTGELFFGEGSRLTVL.

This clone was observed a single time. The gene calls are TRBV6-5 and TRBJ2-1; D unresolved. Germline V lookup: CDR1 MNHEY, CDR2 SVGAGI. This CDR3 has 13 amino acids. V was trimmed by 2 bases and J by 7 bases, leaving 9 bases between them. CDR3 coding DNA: TGTGCCAGCAGTTACAGCCCCTCTAATGAGCAGTTCTTC. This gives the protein CASSYSPSNEQFF.

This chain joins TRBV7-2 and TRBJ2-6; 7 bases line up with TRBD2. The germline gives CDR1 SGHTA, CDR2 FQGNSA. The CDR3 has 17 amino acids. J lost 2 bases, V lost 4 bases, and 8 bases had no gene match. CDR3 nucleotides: TGTGCCAGCAGCTCAACCGGGAGGACGCCTGGGGCCAACGTCCTGACTTTC. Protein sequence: CASSSTGRTPGANVLTF.

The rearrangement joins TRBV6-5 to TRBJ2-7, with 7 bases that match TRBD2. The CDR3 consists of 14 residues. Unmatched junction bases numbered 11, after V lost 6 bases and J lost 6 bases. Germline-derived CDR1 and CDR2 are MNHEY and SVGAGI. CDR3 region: CASSEDSGTSEQYF. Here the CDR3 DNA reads TGTGCCAGCAGCGAAGACAGCGGGACCTCCGAGCAGTACTTC.

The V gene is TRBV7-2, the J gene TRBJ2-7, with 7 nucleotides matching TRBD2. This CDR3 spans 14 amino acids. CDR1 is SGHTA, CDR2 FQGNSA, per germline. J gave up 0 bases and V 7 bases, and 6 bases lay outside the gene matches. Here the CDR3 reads CASNRDYSSYEQYF. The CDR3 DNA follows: TGTGCCAGCAACCGGGACTATAGCTCCTACGAGCAGTACTTC. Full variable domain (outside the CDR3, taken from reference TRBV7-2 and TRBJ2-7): GAGVSQSPSNKVTEKGKDVELRCDPISGHTALYWYRQSLGQGLEFLIYFQGNSAPDKSGLPSDRFSAERTGGSVSTLTIQRTQQEDSAVYLCASNRDYSSYEQYFGPGTRLTVT.

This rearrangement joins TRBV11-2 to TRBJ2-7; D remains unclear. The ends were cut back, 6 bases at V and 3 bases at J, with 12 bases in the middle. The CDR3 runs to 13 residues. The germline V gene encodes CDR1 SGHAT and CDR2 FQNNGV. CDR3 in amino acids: CASSKPDFYEQYF. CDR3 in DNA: TGTGCCAGCAGTAAACCAGATTTCTACGAGCAGTACTTC.